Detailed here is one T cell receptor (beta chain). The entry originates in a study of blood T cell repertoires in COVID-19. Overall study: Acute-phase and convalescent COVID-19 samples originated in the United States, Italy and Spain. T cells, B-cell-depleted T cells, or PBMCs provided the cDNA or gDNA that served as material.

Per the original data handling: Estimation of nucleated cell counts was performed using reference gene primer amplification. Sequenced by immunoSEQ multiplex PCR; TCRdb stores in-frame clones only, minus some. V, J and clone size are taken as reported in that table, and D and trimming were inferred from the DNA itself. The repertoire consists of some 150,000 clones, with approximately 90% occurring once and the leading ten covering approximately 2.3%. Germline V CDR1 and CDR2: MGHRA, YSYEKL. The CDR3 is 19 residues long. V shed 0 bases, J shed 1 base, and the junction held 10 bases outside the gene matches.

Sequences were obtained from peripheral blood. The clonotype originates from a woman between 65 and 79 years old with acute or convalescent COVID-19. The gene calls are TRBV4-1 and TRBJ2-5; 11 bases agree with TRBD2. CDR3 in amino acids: CASSQDRGGTSGVQETQYF. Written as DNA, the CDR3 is TGCGCCAGCAGCCAAGATCGGGGGGGGACTAGCGGAGTCCAAGAGACCCAGTACTTC.